This T cell receptor beta chain was profiled in a study of blood T cell repertoires in COVID-19. Across the whole study: From T cells, B-cell-depleted T cells, or PBMCs came the material, which was cDNA or gDNA.

Germline V gives CDR1 MDHEN, CDR2 SYDVKM. The CDR3 is made up of 15 amino acids. Trimming took off 2 bases at V and 1 base at J, with 11 bases between the two ends. Only in-frame clones appear in the TCRdb table, and some are missing; sequencing was by immunoSEQ multiplex PCR. The repertoire holds more than 350,000 clones, with 80% to 90% as singletons. A few counts support this clone. Enrollment of patients from Seattle took place during active infection, with longitudinal follow-up. The clonotype was recovered from a woman in her thirties with COVID-19, enrolled during active disease. The specimen sequenced was peripheral blood. The chain is built from TRBV28 and TRBJ1-1, with D possibly TRBD1 on 5 matching bases. The CDR3 spells CASSLDVGGNTEAFF. The CDR3 region has the DNA TGTGCCAGCAGTTTAGATGTCGGGGGGAACACTGAAGCTTTCTTT.